Presented here are 15 T cell receptor beta chains from one specimen sequenced in a study of blood T cells in healthy people across ages (dated by TCRdb to 2015 to 2017). Library creation used 5' RACE. Sequencing took place on an Illumina HiSeq 2500. The second PCR ran for roughly 6 to 11 cycles and used a J-beta primer mix along with a sample-barcoded 5' primer. The public sequencing data were trimmed at Q25 with fastp and processed into clonotypes with MiXCR by TCRdb, which kept only in-frame beta chains. Here each entry gathers all rows of one CDR3 protein and keeps the most common genes and DNA. For this sample there are some 800,000 distinct CDR3 sequences; 40% to 50% appear just once. Together, the top ten hold around 21% of the sample. Specimen: blood. These receptors came from a man in his sixties in good health.

The genes are TRBV24-1 and TRBJ2-5, with a tentative D call TRBD2 (6 bases). Germline V lookup: CDR1 KGHDR, CDR2 SFDVKD. Trimming shortened V by 0 bases and J by 2 bases, and 12 bases separated the two germline ends. The CDR3 is 16 amino acids. CDR3 DNA sequence: TGTGCCACCAGTGATTTGCGGGGAGGAGATCAAGAGACCCAGTACTTC. Translated, it gives CATSDLRGGDQETQYF.

The chain employs TRBV12-3 or TRBV12-4 and TRBJ2-7; 8 bases align to TRBD1. The trim removed 6 bases at V and 0 bases at J, leaving 4 bases unmatched. The CDR3 runs 14 residues. Here the CDR3 DNA reads TGTGCCAGCAGGACAGGGGACGCCTCCTACGAGCAGTACTTC. This sequence encodes CASRTGDASYEQYF.

As regards this clonotype: A read error may produce the germline difference seen at one junction end. The chain recombines TRBV11-1 with TRBJ1-4; D is possibly TRBD1 (5 bases). The CDR3 consists of 13 residues. Germline assignment: CDR1 SGHAT and CDR2 FQDESV (reference sequence). As DNA, the CDR3 is TGTGCCAGCAGCCGATCCAGGGTGGAAAAACCGTTTTTT. Amino acid sequence: CASSRSRVEKPFF. The full variable domain, completed using reference TRBV11-1 and TRBJ1-4, is EAEVAQSPRYKITEKSQAVAFWCDPISGHATLYWYRQILGQGPELLVQFQDESVVDDSQLPKDRFSAERLKGVDSTLKIQPAELGDSAMYLCASSRSRVEKPFFGSGTQLSVL.

This clonotype was recorded a few times. J is TRBJ1-2 and V is TRBV5-1, with TRBD1 matching over 7 bases. Germline assignment: CDR1 SGHRS and CDR2 YFSETQ. This CDR3 region has 15 residues. The junction had 11 bases not matched to a gene; V was cut back by 4 bases and J by 5 bases. The CDR3 region has the DNA TGCGCCAGCAGCACCCGACAGGGACCCTCTTATGGCTACACCTTC. This translates into CASSTRQGPSYGYTF.

Of note for this clonotype: Compared with germline, one end of the junction differs, possibly owing to a read error. The gene calls are TRBV15 and TRBJ2-7; perhaps D is TRBD1 or TRBD2 (5 bases each). The germline CDR1 and CDR2 sequences are LNHNV and YYDKDF (reference sequence). The CDR3 sequence is 14 residues long. The CDR3 loop reads CATRRGGGLREQYF. The CDR3 region has the DNA TGTGCCACCAGAAGAGGTGGGGGATTACGGGAGCAGTACTTC. The variable domain in full, with the rest retrieved from reference TRBV15 and TRBJ2-7, is DAMVIQNPRYQVTQFGKPVTLSCSQTLNHNVMYWYQQKSSQAPKLLFHYYDKDFNNEADTPDNFQSRRPNTSFCFLDIRSPGLGDTAMYLCATRRGGGLREQYFGPGTRLTVT.

The gene calls are TRBV5-1 and TRBJ2-7; 8 nucleotides align to TRBD2. The CDR3 contains 17 residues. In germline, CDR1 is SGHRS, CDR2 YFSETQ. V shed 1 base, J shed 0 bases, and the junction held 9 bases outside the gene matches. CDR3 DNA sequence: TGCGCCAGCAGCTTGCTCGCGGGGGGCTCGGTCTCCTACGAGCAGTACTTC. It specifies CASSLLAGGSVSYEQYF.

V is TRBV6-1 and J is TRBJ2-3; 13 bases are shared with TRBD2. CDR1 is MNHNS, CDR2 SASEGT, per germline. V trimming: 6 bases; J trimming: 0 bases; junction bases outside the gene matches: 12. The CDR3 is 19 residues long. The CDR3 reads CASRGTSGASPLSTDTQYF. The CDR3 DNA reads as TGTGCCAGCAGAGGGACTAGCGGGGCCTCTCCTCTAAGCACAGATACGCAGTATTTT.

The V call is TRBV9, the J call TRBJ2-7; 7 bases line up with TRBD2. The CDR3 runs to 16 residues. Unmatched junction bases numbered 13, after V lost 0 bases and J lost 7 bases. The V gene's germline CDR1 is SGDLS and CDR2 YYNGEE. CDR3 amino acids: CASSVEGGGSYNEQYF. The CDR3 nucleotides read TGTGCCAGCAGCGTAGAGGGCGGGGGTTCCTACAATGAGCAGTACTTC.

The chain recombines TRBV7-2 with TRBJ2-4; the D gene is possibly TRBD1 (6 bases). This CDR3 spans 16 amino acids. Germline V gives CDR1 SGHTA, CDR2 FQGNSA. Trimming pared 1 base from V and 5 bases from J, leaving 15 bases between. The CDR3 protein is CASSLGGGQRENIQYF. CDR3 DNA sequence: TGTGCCAGCAGCTTAGGCGGAGGACAGCGAGAAAACATTCAGTACTTC.

This clonotype was counted a few times. The rearrangement uses TRBV5-1 and TRBJ1-2; 11 nucleotides match TRBD1. The J segment lost 8 bases and the V segment lost 4 bases, leaving 7 bases of the junction unmatched. CDR1 is SGHRS and CDR2 is YFSETQ in the germline V gene. This CDR3 spans 14 amino acids. This CDR3 reads CASSSPGQGDGYTF. Written as DNA, the CDR3 is TGCGCCAGCAGCAGCCCGGGACAGGGGGACGGCTACACCTTC.

The V and J genes are TRBV20-1 and TRBJ2-7, with unresolved D. The germline V and J ends were trimmed by 6 bases and 4 bases, with 10 bases remaining between them. This CDR3 is 11 amino acids long. Germline CDR1 DFQATT, CDR2 SNEGSKA (reference sequence). In DNA, the CDR3 is TGCAGTGCCCCCCGGGCTTACGAGCAGTACTTC. Its translation is CSAPRAYEQYF.

The count of this clonotype is one. One end of the junction is discordant with germline, which a read error may explain. The V gene is TRBV11-2, the J gene TRBJ2-7; D call uncertain. The CDR3 totals 13 residues. CDR1 and CDR2 from the germline V gene are SGHAT and FQNNGV. CDR3 in DNA: TGTGCCAGCAGCGTAGAGACCTGGGGCGAGCAGTACTTC. It yields the protein CASSVETWGEQYF.

The gene calls are TRBV29-1 and TRBJ2-7; D possibly corresponds to TRBD2 (6 bases). The CDR3 extends over 15 amino acids. Trimming pared 1 base from V and 3 bases from J, leaving 16 bases between. Germline V gene sequence: CDR1 SQVTM, CDR2 ANQGSEA. DNA for the CDR3: TGCAGCGTTGAAGCCGGGCAGGGAGGAGTCTACGAGCAGTACTTC. This encodes CSVEAGQGGVYEQYF.

J is TRBJ1-2 and V is TRBV9; TRBD1 matches at 8 bases. CDR3 length equals 12 residues. V lost 3 bases to trimming and J lost 12 bases; unmatched junction nucleotides: 7. Germline CDR1 reads SGDLS; CDR2 reads YYNGEE. The CDR3 spells CASSGWTGPHTF. The CDR3 region has the DNA TGTGCCAGCAGCGGGTGGACAGGGCCCCACACCTTC.

The rearrangement links TRBV6-2 or TRBV6-3 to TRBJ2-5; D is perhaps TRBD1 or TRBD2 (5 bases each). This CDR3 is 15 amino acids long. CDR1 and CDR2 from the germline V gene are MNHEY and SVGEGT. Trimming stripped 3 bases from V and 3 bases from J, with 14 bases between. CDR3 in DNA: TGTGCCAGCAGTTATCAGTGGGGGAAGGAAGAGACCCAGTACTTC. Amino acids: CASSYQWGKEETQYF.